This is a list of T cell receptor beta chains from one sample in a study of T cells after posttransplantation cyclophosphamide. Sequenced by immunoSEQ multiplex PCR; TCRdb stores in-frame clones only, minus some. The sample has about 8,800 clones, 95% to 98% seen once. The sequenced sample consisted of naive CD4+ T cells sorted from PBMCs. These receptors were taken from a woman between 55 and 75 years old in good health, CMV-negative, and a related stem cell transplant donor. The CDR3 runs from the conserved cysteine through the conserved F or W. D genes are given only for firm matches. Clone size appears in some rows only: once, few, many, or a class for an expanded clone.

TRBJ2-3	-	TRBD1	TRBV28	CATSFSGQGTDTQYF	TGTGCCACCTCGTTCTCGGGACAGGGCACAGATACGCAGTATTTT
TRBJ2-6	once	-	TRBV27	CASSPWTASGANVLTF	TGTGCCAGCAGTCCCTGGACAGCTTCTGGGGCCAACGTCCTGACTTTC
TRBJ2-1	-	-	TRBV10-3	CAISGDSGSSYNEQFF	TGTGCCATCAGTGGGGATTCGGGGAGCTCCTACAATGAGCAGTTCTTC
TRBJ2-5	-	TRBD2	TRBV10-3	CAIGGGGETQYF	TGTGCCATCGGCGGGGGGGGAGAGACCCAGTACTTC
TRBJ2-1	-	TRBD2	TRBV11-2	CASSLEGGGGLAYNEQFF	TGTGCCAGCAGCTTAGAAGGCGGGGGGGGACTCGCCTACAATGAGCAGTTCTTC
TRBJ2-7	-	TRBD1	TRBV7-2	CASSFQSTGGEQYF	TGTGCCAGCAGCTTCCAATCGACAGGGGGCGAGCAGTACTTC
TRBJ2-2	-	TRBD2	TRBV19	CASIWGTSGGANTGELFF	TGTGCCAGTATATGGGGGACTAGCGGGGGCGCGAACACCGGGGAGCTGTTTTTT
TRBJ1-5	-	TRBD1	TRBV7-2	CASSRTGDSNQPQHF	TGTGCCAGCAGCAGAACAGGGGATAGCAATCAGCCCCAGCATTTT
TRBJ2-3	-	-	TRBV7-3	CASSLTSGYTDTQYF	TGTGCCAGCAGCTTAACTAGCGGTTATACAGATACGCAGTATTTT
TRBJ1-2	-	-	TRBV19	CASSIGVSNYGYTF	TGTGCCAGTAGTATCGGGGTATCTAACTATGGCTACACCTTC
TRBJ2-4	-	-	TRBV2	CASSLQGTAKNIQYF	TGTGCCAGCAGTTTACAGGGTACCGCCAAAAACATTCAGTACTTC
TRBJ2-5	-	-	TRBV28	CASSLRGGTQYF	TGTGCCAGCAGTTTACGGGGAGGTACCCAGTACTTC
TRBJ2-1	-	-	TRBV10-3	CAIGQEQNEQFF	TGTGCCATTGGGCAAGAACAGAATGAGCAGTTCTTC
TRBJ1-2	-	TRBD1	TRBV28	CASSPPRQGVYGYTF	TGTGCCAGCAGTCCCCCGCGGCAGGGGGTCTATGGCTACACCTTC
TRBJ1-2	-	-	TRBV5-1	CASSLAVPEDGYTF	TGCGCCAGCAGCTTGGCCGTACCTGAGGATGGCTACACCTTC
TRBJ2-6	-	TRBD1	TRBV11-1	CASSPTGTVTSGANVLTF	TGTGCCAGCAGCCCCACCGGGACAGTTACATCTGGGGCCAACGTCCTGACTTTC
TRBJ2-5	-	TRBD2	TRBV15	CATSRDPRTSGGALKTQYF	TGTGCCACCAGCAGAGACCCCCGGACTAGCGGGGGGGCCCTTAAGACCCAGTACTTC
TRBJ1-2	-	-	TRBV12-1	CASIPRGYGYTF	TGTGCCAGCATCCCAAGGGGCTATGGCTACACCTTC
TRBJ2-4	-	-	TRBV19	CASSMRRIQYF	TGTGCCAGTAGTATGAGAAGAATTCAGTACTTC
TRBJ2-3	-	-	TRBV5-1	CASTVAGTDTQYF	TGCGCCAGCACGGTTGCGGGCACAGATACGCAGTATTTT
TRBJ2-3	-	-	TRBV28	CASTLGRKDTQYF	TGTGCCAGCACGCTGGGCAGAAAGGATACGCAGTATTTT
TRBJ2-3	-	TRBD1	TRBV5-1	CASSVSDRGPADTQYF	TGCGCCAGCAGCGTATCGGACAGGGGGCCGGCCGATACGCAGTATTTT
TRBJ1-2	-	-	TRBV5-1	CASSLEGQRYGYTF	TGCGCCAGCAGCTTGGAAGGACAGAGGTATGGCTACACCTTC
TRBJ1-1	-	TRBD1	TRBV11-2	CASKRDRGNTEAFF	TGTGCCAGCAAAAGGGACAGGGGGAACACTGAAGCTTTCTTT
TRBJ2-1	-	-	TRBV5-1	CASSTEGSSYNEQFF	TGCGCCAGCAGTACCGAAGGGAGCTCCTACAATGAGCAGTTCTTC
TRBJ2-1	-	TRBD2	TRBV4-2	CASSPQGGRAGSEQFF	TGTGCCAGCAGCCCCCAAGGCGGGAGGGCCGGTAGTGAGCAGTTCTTC
TRBJ2-5	-	-	TRBV18	CASSSSEETQYF	TGTGCCAGCTCATCCTCAGAAGAGACCCAGTACTTC
TRBJ1-3	-	-	TRBV21-1	CASSIQQGCSGNTIYF	TGTGCCAGCAGCATCCAACAGGGGTGCTCTGGAAACACCATATATTTT
TRBJ2-5	-	TRBD2	TRBV9	CASSVGVRAGLQETQYF	TGTGCCAGCAGCGTAGGAGTTCGAGCGGGGCTACAAGAGACCCAGTACTTC
TRBJ1-6	-	TRBD1	TRBV19	CASRSGTGPNSPLHF	TGTGCCAGTAGGTCCGGGACAGGGCCTAATTCACCCCTCCACTTT
TRBJ1-2	-	-	TRBV6-6	CASSTTGRVYGYTF	TGTGCCAGCAGCACGACGGGCAGGGTCTATGGCTACACCTTC
TRBJ2-2	once	TRBD2	TRBV5-8	CASRMGLAGYTGELFF	TGTGCCAGCAGAATGGGACTAGCGGGTTACACCGGGGAGCTGTTTTTT
TRBJ2-2	-	TRBD2	TRBV11-2	CASSQGLGRTGELFF	TGTGCCAGCAGCCAGGGACTAGGGCGGACCGGGGAGCTGTTTTTT
TRBJ2-2	-	TRBD2	TRBV7-8	CASSLRGGNTGELFF	TGTGCCAGCAGCTTACGCGGGGGGAACACCGGGGAGCTGTTTTTT
TRBJ1-1	-	-	TRBV28	CASSLSPPLAFF	TGTGCCAGCAGTTTATCCCCTCCCTTAGCTTTCTTT
TRBJ2-7	-	TRBD1	TRBV4-2	CASSQDLTGGAYEQYF	TGTGCCAGCAGCCAAGACTTGACAGGGGGGGCCTACGAGCAGTACTTC
TRBJ1-2	-	-	TRBV19	CASTSLDSGQYGYTF	TGTGCCAGTACCTCCCTAGACAGCGGACAGTATGGCTACACCTTC
TRBJ2-3	-	TRBD2	TRBV20-1	CSKAGLDTQYF	TGCAGTAAAGCGGGATTAGATACGCAGTATTTT
TRBJ2-4	-	TRBD2	TRBV29-1	CSVEQAAGRGNIQYF	TGCAGCGTTGAACAGGCAGCGGGAAGAGGAAACATTCAGTACTTC
TRBJ1-2	-	TRBD1	TRBV19	CASSSSDRQSYGYTF	TGTGCCAGTAGTTCTTCGGACAGGCAGAGCTATGGCTACACCTTC
TRBJ2-1	-	TRBD2	TRBV9	CASRGSGRLDEQFF	TGTGCCAGCAGGGGTAGCGGGAGGTTAGATGAGCAGTTCTTC
TRBJ1-6	-	TRBD1	TRBV27	CASSYWTGGLNSPLHF	TGTGCCAGCAGTTACTGGACAGGGGGTTTAAATTCACCCCTCCACTTT
TRBJ1-1	-	TRBD1	TRBV27	CASKTTGGTEAFF	TGTGCCAGCAAGACTACAGGGGGCACTGAAGCTTTCTTT
TRBJ2-7	-	TRBD2	TRBV5-6	CASSLASGTYEQYF	TGTGCCAGCAGCTTGGCTAGCGGCACCTACGAGCAGTACTTC
TRBJ1-2	-	TRBD1	TRBV4-3	CASSQAGTVVYGYTF	TGCGCCAGCAGCCAAGCCGGGACAGTGGTCTATGGCTACACCTTC
TRBJ2-2	-	-	TRBV29-1	CSVSFTNTGELFF	TGCAGCGTTTCTTTCACAAACACCGGGGAGCTGTTTTTT
TRBJ2-1	-	-	TRBV19	CASMGGFLNNEQFF	TGTGCCAGTATGGGGGGTTTTCTAAACAATGAGCAGTTCTTC
TRBJ1-2	-	TRBD1	TRBV11-3	CASSGDRGQSYTF	TGTGCCAGCAGCGGGGACAGGGGGCAGAGCTACACCTTC
TRBJ2-1	-	TRBD1	TRBV7-3	CASRPTGTGVRGEQFF	TGTGCCAGCAGACCCACCGGGACAGGGGTTAGAGGTGAGCAGTTCTTC
TRBJ1-2	-	TRBD1	TRBV11-2	CASRSQGGRGYTF	TGTGCCAGCAGATCACAGGGGGGGAGAGGCTACACCTTC
TRBJ2-7	-	TRBD1	TRBV7-2	CASSLDSGTGGSEQYF	TGTGCCAGCAGCTTAGATAGCGGGACAGGGGGGTCCGAGCAGTACTTC
TRBJ1-1	-	-	TRBV5-4	CASSFGSPLNTEAFF	TGTGCCAGCTCTTTTGGGAGTCCCCTGAACACTGAAGCTTTCTTT
TRBJ2-7	-	-	TRBV5-1	CASSGRTASYEQYF	TGCGCCAGCAGCGGCAGGACAGCCTCCTACGAGCAGTACTTC
TRBJ2-3	-	-	TRBV6-5	CASSYLGRRTDTQYF	TGTGCCAGCAGTTACCTGGGCAGACGCACAGATACGCAGTATTTT
TRBJ2-3	-	TRBD2	TRBV19	CASSSSGAGADTQYF	TGTGCCAGTAGTTCTAGCGGGGCTGGGGCAGATACGCAGTATTTT
TRBJ2-2	once	TRBD1	TRBV2	CASSQGAGHMVGELFF	TGTGCCAGCTCACAGGGGGCGGGTCATATGGTCGGGGAGCTGTTTTTT
TRBJ2-7	-	TRBD2	TRBV9	CASSVAGGLAGSYEQYF	TGTGCCAGCAGCGTAGCAGGCGGACTAGCGGGGTCCTACGAGCAGTACTTC
TRBJ1-2	-	TRBD1	TRBV13	CASSHWDREGNYGYTF	TGTGCCAGCAGCCATTGGGACAGGGAGGGGAACTATGGCTACACCTTC
TRBJ2-1	-	TRBD1	TRBV7-2	CASSLGGGTGGNEQFF	TGTGCCAGCAGCTTAGGGGGGGGGACAGGGGGCAATGAGCAGTTCTTC